A single sample is the source of the 14 T cell receptor beta chains below, sequenced in a study of CD8 T cells in Susac syndrome. An amount of RNA that ranged from roughly 0.5 to 1 ug was reverse transcribed with random hexamers. TCRdb passed the immunoSEQ multiplex PCR reads through MiXCR, listing each CDR3 protein once. There are 120,000 or so distinct CDR3 sequences in the sample; roughly 94% occur only once, and more than 0.25% lies in the top ten. Sequencing input: CD8+ T cells from PBMCs. Receptors originate from a human donor with Susac syndrome.

This clonotype was seen once. The V call is TRBV4-1, the J call TRBJ2-7, with a possible D match to TRBD1 (6 bases). The ends were cut back, 0 bases at V and 2 bases at J, with 14 bases in the middle. The CDR3 consists of 16 residues. The V gene's germline CDR1 is MGHRA and CDR2 YSYEKL. The CDR3 spells CASSQDLPGEAYEQYF. The DNA for the CDR3 is TGCGCCAGCAGCCAAGATCTGCCAGGGGAAGCCTACGAGCAGTACTTC.

The rearrangement uses TRBV7-9 and TRBJ2-7, with D unclear. V was pared by 5 bases and J by 2 bases, with 7 bases between. CDR3 size: 12 residues. Germline-derived CDR1 and CDR2 are SEHNR and FQNEAQ (reference sequence). This CDR3 reads CASSRATYEQYF. For the CDR3, the DNA is TGTGCCAGCAGCAGGGCTACCTACGAGCAGTACTTC. Combining the CDR3 with reference TRBV7-9 and TRBJ2-7 gives the whole variable domain DTGVSQNPRHKITKRGQNVTFRCDPISEHNRLYWYRQTLGQGPEFLTYFQNEAQLEKSRLLSDRFSAERPKGSFSTLEIQRTEQGDSAMYLCASSRATYEQYFGPGTRLTVT.

The rearrangement links TRBV4-1 to TRBJ2-4; D remains unclear. V was trimmed by 0 bases and J by 3 bases, leaving 15 bases between them. Germline loops: CDR1 MGHRA, CDR2 YSYEKL. The CDR3 is 17 amino acids. CDR3 in DNA: TGCGCCAGCAGCCAAGATCAAATCGGAAGGGACAAAAACATTCAGTACTTC. As protein: CASSQDQIGRDKNIQYF.

The chain combines TRBV29-1 with TRBJ1-1; D unclear. In germline, CDR1 is SQVTM, CDR2 ANQGSEA. V was cut by 0 bases and J by 1 base, with 15 bases left in between. This CDR3 contains 16 residues. The chain's CDR3 is CSVEDQVGGSNTEAFF. Written as DNA, the CDR3 is TGCAGCGTTGAAGATCAGGTGGGAGGTTCGAACACTGAAGCTTTCTTT.

This clonotype appeared a single time. The chain has TRBV13 and TRBJ1-2, with 8 nucleotides matching TRBD1. This CDR3 region has 16 residues. The V segment lost 0 bases and the J segment 3 bases; nucleotides outside the gene matches: 6. Germline assignment: CDR1 PRHDT and CDR2 FYEKMQ (reference sequence). The CDR3 coding sequence is TGTGCCAGCAGCTTAGGCGGACAGGGAAATTACTATGGCTACACCTTC. Its translation: CASSLGGQGNYYGYTF.

This rearrangement joins TRBV29-1 to TRBJ1-2, with D possibly being TRBD1 (5 bases). Germline V gene lookup returns CDR1 SQVTM and CDR2 ANQGSEA. The CDR3 covers 13 residues. In DNA, the CDR3 is TGCAGTAGTACTACGGACACCGACTATGGCTACACCTTC. It is translated as CSSTTDTDYGYTF.

The rearrangement links TRBV21-1 to TRBJ2-7; TRBD1, the table's D call, was not compared with the DNA. TRBV21-1 is assigned pseudogene status. The CDR3 extends over 16 amino acids. The CDR3 DNA sequence: TGTGCCAGCAGCGAATTAGAGGACAGGGTGCCCTACGAGCAGTACTTC. This translates into CASSELEDRVPYEQYF.

The gene calls are TRBV7-8 and TRBJ2-1; 10 bases fit TRBD2. The CDR3 extends over 15 amino acids. The germline gives CDR1 SGHVS, CDR2 FQNEAQ. V was clipped by 5 bases and J by 3 bases; unmatched bases: 4. The CDR3 sequence is CASSPAGGLYNEQFF. The CDR3 DNA reads as TGTGCCAGCAGCCCAGCGGGGGGGCTCTACAATGAGCAGTTCTTC. Looking up the rest from reference TRBV7-8 and TRBJ2-1 gives the full variable domain: GAGVSQSPRYKVAKRGQDVALRCDPISGHVSLFWYQQALGQGPEFLTYFQNEAQLDKSGLPSDRFFAERPEGSVSTLKIQRTQQEDSAVYLCASSPAGGLYNEQFFGPGTRLTVL.

The chain has TRBV15 and TRBJ2-3, with a tentative D call TRBD2 (7 bases). Germline V gene sequence: CDR1 LNHNV, CDR2 YYDKDF (reference sequence). Deletions cut 8 bases from V and 0 bases from J, with 15 bases between. This CDR3 comprises 15 residues. The CDR3: CATGGAGRSTDTQYF. Here the CDR3 DNA reads TGTGCCACCGGGGGGGCGGGGAGAAGCACAGATACGCAGTATTTT.

The V and J genes are TRBV7-2 and TRBJ1-2; no clear D. V lost 5 bases to trimming and J lost 5 bases, with 15 bases between them. The CDR3 spans 14 residues. Germline values: CDR1 SGHTA, CDR2 FQGNSA. The DNA for the CDR3 is TGTGCCAGCAGCCCTCGGGCTGGCCGGTATGGCTACACCTTC. Amino acids: CASSPRAGRYGYTF. Supplemented by reference TRBV7-2 and TRBJ1-2, the full variable domain reads GAGVSQSPSNKVTEKGKDVELRCDPISGHTALYWYRQSLGQGLEFLIYFQGNSAPDKSGLPSDRFSAERTGGSVSTLTIQRTQQEDSAVYLCASSPRAGRYGYTFGSGTRLTVV.

This clonotype was recorded a few times. The chain joins TRBV29-1 to TRBJ2-7; 7 bases are a match to TRBD1. Trimming removed 4 bases from V and 2 bases from J; junction bases left unmatched: 2. The CDR3 totals 12 residues. The V gene's germline CDR1 is SQVTM and CDR2 ANQGSEA. CDR3 sequence reads: CSVGTGTYEQYF. As DNA, the CDR3 is TGCAGCGTTGGGACAGGTACCTACGAGCAGTACTTC.

This clonotype was recorded only once. V is TRBV29-1 and J is TRBJ2-1, with a tentative D call TRBD1 (6 bases). The CDR3 has 14 residues. The V end was cut by 2 bases, the J end by 5 bases, with 13 bases between. CDR1 and CDR2 from the germline V gene are SQVTM and ANQGSEA. The CDR3 coding sequence is TGCAGCGTTGAATATAGGACAGTAGACAATGAGCAGTTCTTC. Protein sequence: CSVEYRTVDNEQFF.

This sequence joins TRBV21-1 and TRBJ2-7. TRBV21-1 is recorded as a pseudogene. CDR3 size: 15 residues. The CDR3, as DNA: TGTGCCAGCAGCAAAGGGATGCCGGCATTTTACGAGCAGTACTTC. This encodes CASSKGMPAFYEQYF.

This rearrangement joins TRBV4-2 to TRBJ1-1; D is unclear. CDR3 length: 13 residues. Germline CDR1 reads LGHNA; CDR2 reads YNFKEQ. The V end lost 3 bases, the J end lost 6 bases, and 11 bases lay between the germline ends. The CDR3 DNA is TGTGCCAGCAGCCAGTCCACGGGTCCTGAAGCTTTCTTT. This encodes CASSQSTGPEAFF.